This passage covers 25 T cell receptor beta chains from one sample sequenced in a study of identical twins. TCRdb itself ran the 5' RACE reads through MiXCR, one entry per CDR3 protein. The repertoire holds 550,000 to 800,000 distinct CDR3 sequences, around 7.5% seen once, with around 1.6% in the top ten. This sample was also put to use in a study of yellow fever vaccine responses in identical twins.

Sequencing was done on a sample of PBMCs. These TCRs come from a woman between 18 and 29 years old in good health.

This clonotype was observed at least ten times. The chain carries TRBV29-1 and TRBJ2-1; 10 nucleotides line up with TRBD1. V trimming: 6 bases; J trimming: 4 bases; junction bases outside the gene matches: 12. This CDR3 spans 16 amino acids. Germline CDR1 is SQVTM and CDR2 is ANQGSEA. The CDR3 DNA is TGCAGCGTCGGACAGGGGGTGGTTCTAGCGTACAATGAGCAGTTCTTC. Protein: CSVGQGVVLAYNEQFF.

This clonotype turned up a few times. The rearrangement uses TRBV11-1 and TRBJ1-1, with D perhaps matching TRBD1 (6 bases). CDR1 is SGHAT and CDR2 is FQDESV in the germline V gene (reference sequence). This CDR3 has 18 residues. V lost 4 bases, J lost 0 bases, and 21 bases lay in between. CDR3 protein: CASSYSADTGYLNTEAFF. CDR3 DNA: TGTGCCAGCAGCTACTCGGCGGACACAGGGTACTTGAACACTGAAGCTTTCTTT.

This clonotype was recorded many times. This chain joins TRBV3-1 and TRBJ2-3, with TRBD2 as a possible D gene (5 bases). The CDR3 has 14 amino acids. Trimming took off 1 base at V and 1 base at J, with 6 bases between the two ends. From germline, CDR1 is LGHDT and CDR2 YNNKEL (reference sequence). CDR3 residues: CASSQGRGTDTQYF. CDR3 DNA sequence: TGTGCCAGCAGCCAAGGGCGGGGCACAGATACGCAGTATTTT.

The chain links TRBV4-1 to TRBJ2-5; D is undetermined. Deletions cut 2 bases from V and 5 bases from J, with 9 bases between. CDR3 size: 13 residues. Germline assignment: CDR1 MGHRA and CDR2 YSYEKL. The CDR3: CASSQFRWETQYF. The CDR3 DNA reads TGCGCCAGCAGCCAATTCCGGTGGGAGACCCAGTACTTC.

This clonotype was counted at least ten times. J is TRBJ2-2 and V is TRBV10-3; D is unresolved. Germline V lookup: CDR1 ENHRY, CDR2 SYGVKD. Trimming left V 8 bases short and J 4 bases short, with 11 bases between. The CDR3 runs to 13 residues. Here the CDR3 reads CAIAQLTTGELFF. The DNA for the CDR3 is TGTGCCATCGCCCAACTCACCACCGGGGAGCTGTTTTTT.

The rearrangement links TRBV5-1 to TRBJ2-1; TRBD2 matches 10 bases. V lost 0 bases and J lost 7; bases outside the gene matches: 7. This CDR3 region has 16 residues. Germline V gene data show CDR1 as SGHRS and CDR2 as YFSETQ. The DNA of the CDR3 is TGCGCCAGCAGCTTGGGTCCTAGCGGGGGAGATAATGAGCAGTTCTTC. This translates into CASSLGPSGGDNEQFF.

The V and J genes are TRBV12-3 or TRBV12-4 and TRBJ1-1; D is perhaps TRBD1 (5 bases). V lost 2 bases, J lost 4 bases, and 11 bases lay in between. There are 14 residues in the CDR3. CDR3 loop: CASSLRGARTEAFF. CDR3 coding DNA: TGTGCCAGCAGTTTAAGAGGGGCTCGCACTGAAGCTTTCTTT.

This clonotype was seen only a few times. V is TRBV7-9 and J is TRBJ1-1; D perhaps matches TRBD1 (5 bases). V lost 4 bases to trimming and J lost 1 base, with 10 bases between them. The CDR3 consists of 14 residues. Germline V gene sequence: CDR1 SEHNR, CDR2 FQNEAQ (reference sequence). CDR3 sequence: CASSSRTKNTEAFF. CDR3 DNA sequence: TGTGCCAGCAGCTCAAGGACAAAGAACACTGAAGCTTTCTTT.

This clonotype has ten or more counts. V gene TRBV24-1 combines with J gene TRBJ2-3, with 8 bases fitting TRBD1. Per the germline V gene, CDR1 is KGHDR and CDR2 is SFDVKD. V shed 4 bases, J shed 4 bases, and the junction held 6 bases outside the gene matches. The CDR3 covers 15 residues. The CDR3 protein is CATSDHGQGSDTQYF. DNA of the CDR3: TGTGCCACCAGTGACCATGGACAGGGATCAGATACGCAGTATTTT.

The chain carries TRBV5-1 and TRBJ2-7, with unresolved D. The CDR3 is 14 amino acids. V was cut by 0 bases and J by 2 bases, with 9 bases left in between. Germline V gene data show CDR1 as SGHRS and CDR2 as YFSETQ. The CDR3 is CASSLGADPYEQYF. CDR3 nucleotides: TGCGCCAGCAGCTTGGGGGCTGACCCCTACGAGCAGTACTTC.

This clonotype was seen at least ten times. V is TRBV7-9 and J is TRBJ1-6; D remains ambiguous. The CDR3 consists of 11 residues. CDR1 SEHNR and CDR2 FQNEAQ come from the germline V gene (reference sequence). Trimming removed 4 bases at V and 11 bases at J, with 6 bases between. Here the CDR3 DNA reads TGTGCCAGCAGCTACGCAACACCCCTCCACTTT. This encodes CASSYATPLHF.

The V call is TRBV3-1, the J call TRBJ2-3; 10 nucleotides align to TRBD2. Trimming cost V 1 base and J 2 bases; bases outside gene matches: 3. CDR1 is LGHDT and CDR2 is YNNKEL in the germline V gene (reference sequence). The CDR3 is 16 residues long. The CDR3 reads CASSQGAGGNTDTQYF. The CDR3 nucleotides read TGTGCCAGCAGCCAAGGAGCGGGGGGGAACACAGATACGCAGTATTTT.

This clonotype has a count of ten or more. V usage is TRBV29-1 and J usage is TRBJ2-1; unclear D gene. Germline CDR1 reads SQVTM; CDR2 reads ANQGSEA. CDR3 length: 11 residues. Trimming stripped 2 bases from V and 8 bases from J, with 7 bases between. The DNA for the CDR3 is TGCAGCGTTGAAAATGGGGATGAGCAGTTCTTC. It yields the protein CSVENGDEQFF.

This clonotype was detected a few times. The CDR3 here is CASSPRSGTGSYEQYF. CDR3 DNA sequence: TGTGCCAGCAGTCCGAGATCCGGGACAGGCTCCTACGAGCAGTACTTC. The chain employs TRBV28 and TRBJ2-7; 8 positions agree with TRBD1. The CDR3 contains 16 residues. V lost 5 bases and J lost 0; bases outside the gene matches: 9. Germline values: CDR1 MDHEN, CDR2 SYDVKM.

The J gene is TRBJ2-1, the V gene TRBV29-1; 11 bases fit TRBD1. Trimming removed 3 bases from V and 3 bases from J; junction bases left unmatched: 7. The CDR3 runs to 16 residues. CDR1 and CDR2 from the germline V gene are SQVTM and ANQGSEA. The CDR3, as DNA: TGCAGCGTTGATATACCGGGACAGGGGGTCTACAATGAGCAGTTCTTC. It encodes CSVDIPGQGVYNEQFF.

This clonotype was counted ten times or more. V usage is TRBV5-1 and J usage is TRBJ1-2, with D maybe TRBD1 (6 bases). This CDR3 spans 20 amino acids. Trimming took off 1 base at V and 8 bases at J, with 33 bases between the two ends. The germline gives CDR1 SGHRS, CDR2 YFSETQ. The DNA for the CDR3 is TGCGCCAGCAGCTTGTACCCCACAGGGCAGGTTAGCTCCGGTTGGCGCGGCTACACCTTC. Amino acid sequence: CASSLYPTGQVSSGWRGYTF.

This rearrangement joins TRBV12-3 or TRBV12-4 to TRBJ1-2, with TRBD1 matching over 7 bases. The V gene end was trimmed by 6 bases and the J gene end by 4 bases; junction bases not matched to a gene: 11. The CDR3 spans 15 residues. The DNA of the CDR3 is TGTGCCAGCAGCTGGGGACAGAGAACTTTCTATGGCTACACCTTC. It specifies CASSWGQRTFYGYTF.

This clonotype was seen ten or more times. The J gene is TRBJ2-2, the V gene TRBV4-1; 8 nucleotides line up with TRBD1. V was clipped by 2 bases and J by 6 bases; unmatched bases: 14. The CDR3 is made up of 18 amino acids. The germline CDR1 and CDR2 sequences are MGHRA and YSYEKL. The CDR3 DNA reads TGCGCCAGCAGCCAAACCCCGACAGGGGCGGTCTTCGCCGGGGAGCTGTTTTTT. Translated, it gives CASSQTPTGAVFAGELFF.

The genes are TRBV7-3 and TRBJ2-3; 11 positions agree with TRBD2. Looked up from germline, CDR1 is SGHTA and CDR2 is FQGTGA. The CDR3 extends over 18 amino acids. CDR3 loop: CTISSYPTSGDDTDTQYF. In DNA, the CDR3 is TGTACCATCAGTTCCTACCCGACTAGCGGGGATGACACAGATACGCAGTATTTT.

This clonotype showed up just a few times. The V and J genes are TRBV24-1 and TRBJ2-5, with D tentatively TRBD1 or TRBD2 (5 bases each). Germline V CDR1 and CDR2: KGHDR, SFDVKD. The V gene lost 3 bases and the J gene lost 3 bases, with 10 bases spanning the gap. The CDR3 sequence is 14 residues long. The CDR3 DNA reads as TGTGCCACCAGTGATCCGGGACGGAAAGAGACCCAGTACTTC. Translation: CATSDPGRKETQYF.

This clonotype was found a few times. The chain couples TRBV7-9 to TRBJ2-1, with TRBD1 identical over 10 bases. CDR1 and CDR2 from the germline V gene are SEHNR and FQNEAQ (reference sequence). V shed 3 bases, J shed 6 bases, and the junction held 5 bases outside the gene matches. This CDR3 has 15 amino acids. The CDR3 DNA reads TGTGCCAGCAGCTTTGGGGACAGGGGTTCCAATGAGCAGTTCTTC. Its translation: CASSFGDRGSNEQFF.

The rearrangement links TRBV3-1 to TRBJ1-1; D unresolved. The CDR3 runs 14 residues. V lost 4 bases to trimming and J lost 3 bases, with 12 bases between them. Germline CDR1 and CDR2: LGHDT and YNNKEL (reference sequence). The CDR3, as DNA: TGTGCCAGCAGCCCCGTGGCGAGGGACACTGAAGCTTTCTTT. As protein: CASSPVARDTEAFF. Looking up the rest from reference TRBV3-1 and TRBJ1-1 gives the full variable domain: DTAVSQTPKYLVTQMGNDKSIKCEQNLGHDTMYWYKQDSKKFLKIMFSYNNKELIINETVPNRFSPKSPDKAHLNLHINSLELGDSAVYFCASSPVARDTEAFFGQGTRLTVV.

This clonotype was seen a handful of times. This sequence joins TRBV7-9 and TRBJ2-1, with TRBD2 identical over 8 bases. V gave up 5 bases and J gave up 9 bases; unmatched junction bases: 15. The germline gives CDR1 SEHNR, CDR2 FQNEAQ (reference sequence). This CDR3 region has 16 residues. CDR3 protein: CASSPGPNGRAGEQFF. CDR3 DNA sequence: TGTGCCAGCAGCCCCGGCCCGAACGGGAGGGCAGGTGAGCAGTTCTTC. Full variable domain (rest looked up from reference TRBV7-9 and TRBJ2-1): DTGVSQNPRHKITKRGQNVTFRCDPISEHNRLYWYRQTLGQGPEFLTYFQNEAQLEKSRLLSDRFSAERPKGSFSTLEIQRTEQGDSAMYLCASSPGPNGRAGEQFFGPGTRLTVL.

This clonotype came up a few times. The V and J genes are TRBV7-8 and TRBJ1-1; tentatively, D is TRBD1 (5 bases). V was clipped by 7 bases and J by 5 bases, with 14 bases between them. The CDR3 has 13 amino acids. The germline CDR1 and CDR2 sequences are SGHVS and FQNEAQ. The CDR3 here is CASNHLWGTEAFF. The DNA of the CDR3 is TGTGCCAGCAACCACTTATGGGGGACTGAAGCTTTCTTT.

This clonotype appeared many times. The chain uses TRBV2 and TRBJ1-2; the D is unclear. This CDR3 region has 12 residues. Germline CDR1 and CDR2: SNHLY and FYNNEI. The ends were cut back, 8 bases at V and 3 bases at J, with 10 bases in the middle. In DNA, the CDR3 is TGTGCCAGCTCCCTCTCGGACTATGGCTACACCTTC. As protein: CASSLSDYGYTF.